The 2 T cell receptor beta chains listed next were all sequenced from one sample in a study of CD8 T cells in ankylosing spondylitis. MiXCR, run by TCRdb on the 5' RACE reads, gives a single entry per CDR3 protein. This sample has some 270,000 distinct CDR3 sequences; roughly 32% occur once, and the top ten carry about 4%. Sequenced input: blood, either unsorted or a sorted T cell fraction (not recorded which). Receptors were obtained from a male donor with ankylosing spondylitis or in good health (not recorded which).

This clonotype has more than one count but fewer than ten. The genes are TRBV29-1 and TRBJ1-2, with 7 nucleotides matching TRBD1. V shed 2 bases and J 5 bases; nucleotides not matched to a gene: 5. Germline values: CDR1 SQVTM, CDR2 ANQGSEA. This CDR3 contains 13 residues. This CDR3 reads CSVESGQAYGYTF. Here the CDR3 DNA reads TGCAGCGTTGAATCCGGACAGGCTTATGGCTACACCTTC.

The J gene is TRBJ2-7, the V gene TRBV20-1; a possible D gene is TRBD2 (5 bases). There are 13 residues in the CDR3. Trimming shortened V by 6 bases and J by 0 bases, and 12 bases separated the two germline ends. CDR1 is DFQATT, CDR2 SNEGSKA, per germline (reference sequence). The CDR3 loop is CSATIRGSYEQYF. CDR3 sequence (DNA): TGCAGTGCCACGATTCGGGGCTCCTACGAGCAGTACTTC.